This TCR beta chain derives from a study of radiotherapy plus CTLA-4 blockade in lung cancer. A few counts support this clone. Germline lookup yields CDR1 SGHRS and CDR2 YFSETQ. V lost 2 bases and J 7 bases, leaving 9 bases between the germline ends. CDR3 length: 13 amino acids. CTLA-4 blockade with ipilimumab, together with focal radiation, was given to patients with chemo-refractory metastatic non-small-cell lung cancer. The table came from immunoSEQ multiplex PCR; TCRdb's copy has only in-frame clones and leaves some out. The sample shows 43,000 or so clones, about 63% of them seen only once. This sequence joins TRBV5-1 and TRBJ1-4, with D possibly being TRBD1 (5 bases). This sequence originates from a human donor with non-small cell lung cancer who had a partial response to radiotherapy plus ipilimumab. Source: peripheral blood, taken from a patient treated with radiotherapy plus ipilimumab. CDR3 amino acids: CASSLTGIEKLFF. CDR3 coding DNA: TGCGCCAGCAGCTTAACAGGAATTGAAAAACTGTTTTTT.